The source of this TCR beta chain is a study of T-cell reconstitution after alpha-beta-depleted transplantation in children. Researchers prepared the TCRbeta library using unique molecular identifiers, the study reports. One entry per CDR3 protein results from TCRdb running MiXCR on the PCR reads. The sample lists approximately 83,000 distinct CDR3 sequences; about 12% were seen once. The ends lost 5 bases at V and 6 bases at J; junction bases unmatched: 7. The CDR3 totals 14 residues. This clonotype was counted ten times or more. The specimen comprised PBMCs from the stem cell graft donor, sampled from the stem cell graft. This sequence originates from a human donor who donated a stem cell graft to a child with inherited bone marrow failure. This rearrangement joins TRBV12-3 or TRBV12-4 to TRBJ2-7; 10 bases map to TRBD1. The CDR3 spells CASSIGTGVLEQYF. In DNA, the CDR3 is TGTGCCAGCAGTATCGGGACAGGGGTCCTCGAGCAGTACTTC.